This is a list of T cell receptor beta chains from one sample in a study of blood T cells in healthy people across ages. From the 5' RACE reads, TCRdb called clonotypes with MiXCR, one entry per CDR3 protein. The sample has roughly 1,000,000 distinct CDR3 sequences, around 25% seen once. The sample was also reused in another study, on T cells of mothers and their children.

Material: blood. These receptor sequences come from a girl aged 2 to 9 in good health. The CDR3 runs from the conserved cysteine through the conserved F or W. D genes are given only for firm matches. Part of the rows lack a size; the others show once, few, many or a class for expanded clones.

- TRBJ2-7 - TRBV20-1 CSARKGGYEQYF TGCAGTGCCAGAAAGGGTGGGTACGAGCAGTACTTC
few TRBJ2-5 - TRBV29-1 CSVPLFGAGQETQYF TGCAGCGTTCCGCTATTTGGGGCGGGCCAAGAGACCCAGTACTTC
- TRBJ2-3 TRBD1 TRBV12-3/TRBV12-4 CASSKLGDRYTDTQYF TGTGCCAGCAGTAAACTGGGGGACAGGTACACAGATACGCAGTATTTT
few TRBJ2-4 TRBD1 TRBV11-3 CASSSRDSLAKNIQYF TGTGCCAGCAGCTCCCGGGACAGTTTAGCCAAAAACATTCAGTACTTC
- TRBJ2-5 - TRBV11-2 CASSPTTTTGTQYF TGTGCCAGCAGCCCAACAACCACCACAGGGACCCAGTACTTC
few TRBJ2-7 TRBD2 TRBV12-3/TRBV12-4 CASSDGLAAYEQYF TGTGCCAGCAGCGACGGACTAGCAGCCTACGAGCAGTACTTC
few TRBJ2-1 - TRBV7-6 CASSSSAGTNEQFF TGTGCCAGCAGCTCTTCGGCGGGGACCAATGAGCAGTTCTTC
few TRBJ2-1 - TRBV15 CATSRDPAHNEQFF TGTGCCACCAGCAGAGATCCGGCACACAATGAGCAGTTCTTC
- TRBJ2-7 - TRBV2 CASSEAGFYEQYF TGTGCCAGCAGTGAAGCAGGGTTCTACGAGCAGTACTTC
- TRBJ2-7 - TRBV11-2 CASSPAKGGVNSYEQYF TGTGCCAGCAGCCCGGCGAAGGGCGGGGTGAACTCCTACGAGCAGTACTTC
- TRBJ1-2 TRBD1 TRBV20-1 CSAWTGGGWGYTF TGCAGTGCCTGGACAGGGGGTGGTTGGGGCTACACCTTC
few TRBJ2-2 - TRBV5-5 CASSSDLTGELFF TGTGCCAGCAGCTCAGACCTAACCGGGGAGCTGTTTTTT
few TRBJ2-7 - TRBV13 CASSSKAEEQYF TGTGCCAGCAGCTCCAAAGCGGAGGAACAGTACTTC
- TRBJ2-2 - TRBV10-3 CAIRDIQGTAGELFF TGTGCCATCAGGGATATACAGGGAACAGCCGGGGAGCTGTTTTTT
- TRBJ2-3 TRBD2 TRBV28 CASSPGTSGRGSTDTQYF TGTGCCAGCAGTCCGGGGACTAGCGGGAGGGGGAGCACAGATACGCAGTATTTT
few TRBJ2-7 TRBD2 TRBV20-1 CSARVAGAYEQYF TGCAGTGCTAGAGTTGCGGGGGCCTACGAGCAGTACTTC
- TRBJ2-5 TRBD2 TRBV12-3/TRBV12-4 CASRLAGGSKETQYF TGTGCCAGCAGGTTAGCGGGGGGATCCAAAGAGACCCAGTACTTC
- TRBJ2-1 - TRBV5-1 CASSPLPRGARGGTYNEQFF TGCGCCAGCAGCCCCCTACCCAGGGGAGCCCGTGGCGGGACCTACAATGAGCAGTTCTTC
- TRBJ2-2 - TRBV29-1 CSVPRNTGELFF TGCAGCGTTCCCAGAAACACCGGGGAGCTGTTTTTT
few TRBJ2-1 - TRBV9 CASSALTYTFQQFF TGTGCCAGCAGCGCCCTGACTTATACATTCCAGCAGTTCTTC
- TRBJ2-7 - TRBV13 CASSLAIRGNEQYF TGTGCCAGCAGCTTAGCAATCAGGGGAAACGAGCAGTACTTC
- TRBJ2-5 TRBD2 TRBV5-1 CASSRLARDGETQYF TGCGCCAGCAGCCGACTAGCGAGGGACGGAGAGACCCAGTACTTC
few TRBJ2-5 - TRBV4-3 CASSHRLQEAETQYF TGCGCCAGCAGCCACCGGCTCCAGGAGGCGGAGACCCAGTACTTC
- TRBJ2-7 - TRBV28 CASSGWTEYEQYF TGTGCCAGCAGTGGATGGACAGAGTACGAGCAGTACTTC
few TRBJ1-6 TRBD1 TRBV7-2 CASSSSGGQGHSPLHF TGTGCCAGCAGCTCCTCGGGAGGACAGGGTCACTCACCCCTCCACTTT
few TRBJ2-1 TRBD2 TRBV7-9 CASSLTGLAGVELNYNEQFF TGTGCCAGCAGCTTAACGGGACTAGCGGGAGTGGAGCTTAACTACAATGAGCAGTTCTTC
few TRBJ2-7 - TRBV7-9 CASSLQPGTATYEQYF TGTGCCAGCAGCCTGCAGCCCGGGACCGCAACCTACGAGCAGTACTTC
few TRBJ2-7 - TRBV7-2 CASSLVSFGNAYEQYF TGTGCCAGCAGCTTAGTTTCATTTGGGAATGCCTACGAGCAGTACTTC